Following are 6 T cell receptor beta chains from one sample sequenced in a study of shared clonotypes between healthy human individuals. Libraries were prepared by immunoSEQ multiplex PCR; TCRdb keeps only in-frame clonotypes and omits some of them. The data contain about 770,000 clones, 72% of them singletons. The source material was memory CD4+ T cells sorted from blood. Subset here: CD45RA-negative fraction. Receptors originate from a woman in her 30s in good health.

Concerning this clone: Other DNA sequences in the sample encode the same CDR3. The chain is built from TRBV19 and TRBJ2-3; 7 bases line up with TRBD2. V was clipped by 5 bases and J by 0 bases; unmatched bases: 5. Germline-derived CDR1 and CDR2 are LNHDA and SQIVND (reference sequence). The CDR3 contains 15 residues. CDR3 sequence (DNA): TGTGCCAGTAGTCTCAGCGGGACTAGCACAGATACGCAGTATTTT. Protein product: CASSLSGTSTDTQYF.

DNA of the CDR3: TGTGCCAGCACCACATTTTATGGCGATGGCTACACCTTC. It codes for CASTTFYGDGYTF. This rearrangement joins TRBV28 to TRBJ1-2; D gene unclear. V gave up 7 bases and J gave up 6 bases, with 15 bases separating them. The V gene's germline CDR1 is MDHEN and CDR2 SYDVKM. The CDR3 totals 13 residues.

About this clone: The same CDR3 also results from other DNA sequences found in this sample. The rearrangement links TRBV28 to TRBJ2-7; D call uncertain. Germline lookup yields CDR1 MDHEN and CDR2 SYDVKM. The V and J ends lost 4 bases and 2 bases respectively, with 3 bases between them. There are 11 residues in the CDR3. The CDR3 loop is CASSSPYEQYF. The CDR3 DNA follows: TGTGCCAGCAGTTCACCCTACGAGCAGTACTTC.

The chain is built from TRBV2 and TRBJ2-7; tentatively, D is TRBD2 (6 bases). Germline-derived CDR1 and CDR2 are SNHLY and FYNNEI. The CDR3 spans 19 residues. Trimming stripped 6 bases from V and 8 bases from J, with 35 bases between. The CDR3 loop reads CASSNFDLRAYGGLAKQYF. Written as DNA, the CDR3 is TGTGCCAGCAGCAACTTCGATTTAAGGGCGTACGGGGGATTGGCAAAGCAGTACTTC.

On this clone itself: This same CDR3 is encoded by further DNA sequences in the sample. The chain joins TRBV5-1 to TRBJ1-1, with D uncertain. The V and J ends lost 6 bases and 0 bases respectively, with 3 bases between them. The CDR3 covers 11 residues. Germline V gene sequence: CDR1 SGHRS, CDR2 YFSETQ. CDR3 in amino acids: CASKLNTEAFF. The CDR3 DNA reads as TGCGCCAGCAAGTTGAACACTGAAGCTTTCTTT.

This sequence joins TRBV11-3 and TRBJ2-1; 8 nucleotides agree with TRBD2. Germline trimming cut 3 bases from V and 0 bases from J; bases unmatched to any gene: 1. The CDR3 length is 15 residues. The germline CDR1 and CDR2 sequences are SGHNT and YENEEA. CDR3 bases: TGTGCCAGCAGCTTGGCGGGAGGCTCCTACAATGAGCAGTTCTTC. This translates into CASSLAGGSYNEQFF.